One sample yielded the 5 T cell receptor beta chains listed below, sequenced in a study of cytomegalovirus exposure and HLA in healthy donors. It was with 60 Vbeta and 13 Jbeta primers that the PCR ran. Sequencing used immunoSEQ multiplex PCR; TCRdb keeps in-frame clones, though not all of them. This table holds approximately 140,000 clones, approximately 73% found once. Sequenced material: PBMCs. These receptor sequences come from a human donor in good health.

The CDR3 DNA reads TGTGCCAGCAGTGAAATCACTAGTAGTCTCCACGAGCAGTACTTC. Translating it yields CASSEITSSLHEQYF. The rearrangement joins TRBV6-1 to TRBJ2-7; TRBD2 is a possible D gene (5 bases). Germline values: CDR1 MNHNS, CDR2 SASEGT. V lost 2 bases, J lost 5 bases, and 16 bases lay in between. This CDR3 region has 15 residues.

The V call is TRBV7-9, the J call TRBJ2-3; tentatively, D is TRBD2 (7 bases). CDR3 size: 13 residues. Germline lookup yields CDR1 SEHNR and CDR2 FQNEAQ (reference sequence). This CDR3 is CAEGEGGTDTQYF. The CDR3 nucleotides are TGTGCAGAGGGGGAGGGAGGCACAGATACGCAGTATTTT.

The chain carries TRBV19 and TRBJ1-5, with D uncertain. The CDR3 totals 14 residues. From germline, CDR1 is LNHDA and CDR2 SQIVND (reference sequence). V lost 3 bases, J lost 6 bases, and 12 bases lay in between. CDR3 sequence (DNA): TGTGCCAGTAGTATCGTCGGAGAAGGTCAGCCCCAGCATTTT. Translating gives CASSIVGEGQPQHF. Complete variable domain (other parts from reference TRBV19 and TRBJ1-5): DGGITQSPKYLFRKEGQNVTLSCEQNLNHDAMYWYRQDPGQGLRLIYYSQIVNDFQKGDIAEGYSVSREKKESFPLTVTSAQKNPTAFYLCASSIVGEGQPQHFGDGTRLSIL.

The V call is TRBV15, the J call TRBJ2-7, with TRBD2 as a possible D gene (6 bases). Germline V lookup: CDR1 LNHNV, CDR2 YYDKDF (reference sequence). The CDR3 totals 14 residues. The V gene lost 0 bases and the J gene lost 6 bases, with 12 bases spanning the gap. The CDR3 sequence is CATSREGRWGEQYF. As DNA, the CDR3 is TGTGCCACCAGCAGAGAAGGGAGGTGGGGCGAGCAGTACTTC.

The V and J genes are TRBV7-8 and TRBJ2-1; 13 bases align to TRBD2. The germline V gene has CDR1 SGHVS and CDR2 FQNEAQ. This CDR3 has 15 amino acids. The ends lost 1 base at V and 9 bases at J; junction bases unmatched: 3. The CDR3 DNA sequence: TGTGCCAGCAGCTTAGGGACTAGCGGGAGAAGTGAGCAGTTCTTC. It yields the protein CASSLGTSGRSEQFF.